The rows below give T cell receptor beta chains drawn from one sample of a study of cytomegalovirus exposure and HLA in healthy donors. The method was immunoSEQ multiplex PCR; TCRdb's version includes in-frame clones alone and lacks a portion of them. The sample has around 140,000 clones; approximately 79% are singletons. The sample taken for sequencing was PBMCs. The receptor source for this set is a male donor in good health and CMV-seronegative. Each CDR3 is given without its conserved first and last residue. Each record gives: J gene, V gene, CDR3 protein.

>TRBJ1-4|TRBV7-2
ASSVGVGGDKLF
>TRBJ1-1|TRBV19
ASSIRARVSTEAF
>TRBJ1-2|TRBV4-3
ASSQDPQGYGYT
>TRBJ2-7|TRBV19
ASSSLASPKSYEQY
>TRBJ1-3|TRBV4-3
ASSQDVVAGNTIY
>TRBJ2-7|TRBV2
ASVGTSRAYEQY
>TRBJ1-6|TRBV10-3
AISESGEGNSPLH
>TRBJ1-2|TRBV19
ASSSRQANYGYT
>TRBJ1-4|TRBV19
ASSLRGQPNEKLF
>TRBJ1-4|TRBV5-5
ASSLVGAREEKLF
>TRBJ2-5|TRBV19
ASSPGQGLGETQY
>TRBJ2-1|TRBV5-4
ASSQASGSSYNEQF
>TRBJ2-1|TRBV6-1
ASSGGGEQF
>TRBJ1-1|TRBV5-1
ASSRDGEVTEAF
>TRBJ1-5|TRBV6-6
ASSYPGGNGNQPQH
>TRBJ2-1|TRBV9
ASSVGLSYNEQF
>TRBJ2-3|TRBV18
ASSGGSDTQY
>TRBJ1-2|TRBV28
ASSLDGYT
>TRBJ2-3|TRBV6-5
ASSYLSGGDTDTQY
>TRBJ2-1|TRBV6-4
ATPFGLAGAYNEQF
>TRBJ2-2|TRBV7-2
ASSRAGTAATGELF
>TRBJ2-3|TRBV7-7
ASSLAGPDTQY
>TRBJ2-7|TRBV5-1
ASSLWVGQGIYEQY
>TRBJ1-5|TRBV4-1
ASSPMKGSRQPQH
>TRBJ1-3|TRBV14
ASSFDSLFGNTIY
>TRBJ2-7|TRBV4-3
ASSQDWASYEQY
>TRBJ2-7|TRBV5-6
ASSLRGSSSYEQY
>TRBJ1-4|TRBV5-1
ASSWGQGATNEKLF
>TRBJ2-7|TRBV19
ASSLGQGAYEQY
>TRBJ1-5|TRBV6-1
ASSEAPGASGGSNQPQH
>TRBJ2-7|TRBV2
ASSRSSREQY
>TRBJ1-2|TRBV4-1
ASGPDGGRGVRGYT
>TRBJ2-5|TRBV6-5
ASSYGGSGETQY
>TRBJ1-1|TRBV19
ASSMGQGMNTEAF
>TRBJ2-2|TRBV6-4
ASSVAGDTGELF
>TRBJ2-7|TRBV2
ASDDRVGYEQY
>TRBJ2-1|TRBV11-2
ASSLPDREEGLEQF
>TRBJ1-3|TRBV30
AWIASESGNTIY
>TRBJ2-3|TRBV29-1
SVDSGGPDTQY
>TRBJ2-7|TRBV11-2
ASSWDRETYEQY
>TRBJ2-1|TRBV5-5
ASSLSRDEQF